The present T cell receptor (beta chain) was sequenced within a study of T-cell reconstitution after alpha-beta-depleted transplantation in children. Germline CDR1 MNHEY, CDR2 SMNVEV (reference sequence). Trimming left V 3 bases short and J 7 bases short, with 9 bases between. The CDR3 is 13 residues long. Whole-study results and caveats: For some patients, TCRbeta diversity was high at day 60 because of recipient T cells and thymic progenitors that survived. Newly produced T cells mostly provided counts and TCRbeta diversity after one year, as hyperexpanded clones declined. Expanded graft clones, several hundred of them, were reportedly the source of alpha-beta T cells about two months after transplant.

This clonotype was detected a few times. Its antigen is as yet unknown. This sample's TCRbeta library carried unique molecular identifier barcodes. MiXCR, applied by TCRdb to the PCR reads, yields one record per CDR3 protein. This sample yields hundreds of thousands of distinct CDR3 sequences, of which roughly 8.2% are seen a single time; less than 8% belongs to the top ten. The V call is TRBV27, the J call TRBJ2-2; D is ambiguous. The sequencing used PBMCs, mostly from graft donor cells, collected 180 days after TCRalphabeta/CD19-depleted stem cell transplant. This clonotype was sampled from a male patient younger than 18 who had a stem cell transplant for acute lymphoblastic leukemia, so the T cells may come from the graft donor. Written as DNA, the CDR3 is TGTGCCAGCAGTTTCCGCCTCGTCGGGGAGCTGTTTTTT. It is translated as CASSFRLVGELFF.